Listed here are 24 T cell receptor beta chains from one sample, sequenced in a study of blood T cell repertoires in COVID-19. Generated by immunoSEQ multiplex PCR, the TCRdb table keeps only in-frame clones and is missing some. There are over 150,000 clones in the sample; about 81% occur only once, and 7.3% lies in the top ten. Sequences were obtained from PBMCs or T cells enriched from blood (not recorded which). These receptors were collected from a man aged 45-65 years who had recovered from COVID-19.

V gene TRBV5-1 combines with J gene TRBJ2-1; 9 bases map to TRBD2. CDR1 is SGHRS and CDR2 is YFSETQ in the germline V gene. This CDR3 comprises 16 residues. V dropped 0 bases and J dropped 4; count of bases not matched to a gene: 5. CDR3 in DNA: TGCGCCAGCAGCTTGGGTAGCGGGGGTTATTACAATGAGCAGTTCTTC. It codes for CASSLGSGGYYNEQFF.

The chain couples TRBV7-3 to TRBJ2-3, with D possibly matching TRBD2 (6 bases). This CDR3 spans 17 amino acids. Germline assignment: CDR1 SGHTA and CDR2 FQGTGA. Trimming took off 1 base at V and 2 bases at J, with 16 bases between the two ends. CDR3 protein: CASSLSWGTSDTDTQYF. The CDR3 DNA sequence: TGTGCCAGCAGCTTAAGCTGGGGGACTTCAGACACAGATACGCAGTATTTT.

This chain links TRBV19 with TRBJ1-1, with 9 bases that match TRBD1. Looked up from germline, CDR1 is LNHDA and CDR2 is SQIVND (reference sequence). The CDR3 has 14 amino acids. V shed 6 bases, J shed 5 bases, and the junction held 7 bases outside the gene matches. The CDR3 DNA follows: TGTGCCAGTAGGGCACAGGGGGCCTGGACTGAAGCTTTCTTT. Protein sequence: CASRAQGAWTEAFF.

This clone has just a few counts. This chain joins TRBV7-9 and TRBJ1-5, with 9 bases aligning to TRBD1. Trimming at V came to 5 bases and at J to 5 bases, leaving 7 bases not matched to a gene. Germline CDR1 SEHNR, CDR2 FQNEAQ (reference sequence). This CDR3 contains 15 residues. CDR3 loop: CASSPGQGGDQPQHF. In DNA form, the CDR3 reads TGTGCCAGCAGCCCGGGACAGGGAGGGGATCAGCCCCAGCATTTT.

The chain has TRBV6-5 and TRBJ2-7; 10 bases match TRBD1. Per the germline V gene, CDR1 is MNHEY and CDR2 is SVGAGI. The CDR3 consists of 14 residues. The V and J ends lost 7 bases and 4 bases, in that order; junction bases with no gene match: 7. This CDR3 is CASKPGQGRYEQYF. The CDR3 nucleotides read TGTGCCAGCAAACCGGGACAGGGGAGGTACGAGCAGTACTTC.

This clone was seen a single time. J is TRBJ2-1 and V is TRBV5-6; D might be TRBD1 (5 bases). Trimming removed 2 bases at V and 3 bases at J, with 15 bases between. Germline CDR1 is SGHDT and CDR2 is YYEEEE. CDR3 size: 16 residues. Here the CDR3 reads CASSFRESQGYNEQFF. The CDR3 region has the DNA TGTGCCAGCAGCTTTCGTGAGTCGCAGGGCTACAATGAGCAGTTCTTC.

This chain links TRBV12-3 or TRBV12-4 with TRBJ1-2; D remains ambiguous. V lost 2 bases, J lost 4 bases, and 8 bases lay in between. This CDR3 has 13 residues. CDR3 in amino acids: CASSLSPVYGYTF. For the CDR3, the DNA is TGTGCCAGCAGTTTATCGCCAGTCTATGGCTACACCTTC.

CDR3 nucleotides: TGTGCCAGCACTAGAACGTACAACACTGAAGCTTTCTTT. This encodes CASTRTYNTEAFF. V usage is TRBV2 and J usage is TRBJ1-1; D remains ambiguous. CDR3 length: 13 amino acids. The V end lost 7 bases, the J end lost 2 bases, and 11 bases lay between the germline ends. Germline CDR1 SNHLY, CDR2 FYNNEI.

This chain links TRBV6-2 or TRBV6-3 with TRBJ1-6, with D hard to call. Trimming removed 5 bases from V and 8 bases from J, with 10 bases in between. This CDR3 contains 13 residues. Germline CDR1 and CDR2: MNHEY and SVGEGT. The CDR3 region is CASSPTEDSPLHF. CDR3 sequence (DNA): TGTGCCAGCAGTCCGACTGAGGATTCACCCCTCCACTTT.

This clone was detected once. The CDR3 region is CASSLTTGRSGANVLTF. The CDR3 region has the DNA TGTGCCAGCAGCCTGACGACAGGAAGATCTGGGGCCAACGTCCTGACTTTC. The chain joins TRBV5-6 to TRBJ2-6, with a weak D call TRBD1 (6 bases). With 4 bases removed from V and 1 base from J, the gap between germline ends came to 15 bases. Germline V gene lookup returns CDR1 SGHDT and CDR2 YYEEEE. The CDR3 has 17 residues.

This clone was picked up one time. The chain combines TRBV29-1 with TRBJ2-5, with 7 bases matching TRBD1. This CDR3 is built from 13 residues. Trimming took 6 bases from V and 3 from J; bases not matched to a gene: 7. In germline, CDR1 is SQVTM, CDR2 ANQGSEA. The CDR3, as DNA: TGCAGCGTCGCCGGGACAGCCGAAGAGACCCAGTACTTC. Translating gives CSVAGTAEETQYF.

CDR3 DNA: TGTGCCAGCACTAACCCGGGGACAGAACAAGAGACCCAGTACTTC. This codes for CASTNPGTEQETQYF. The chain carries TRBV5-6 and TRBJ2-5, with 7 bases matching TRBD1. The trim removed 6 bases at V and 2 bases at J, leaving 10 bases unmatched. The CDR3 spans 15 residues. Germline V gene lookup returns CDR1 SGHDT and CDR2 YYEEEE.

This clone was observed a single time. The CDR3 sequence is CSARFRNEQYF. The CDR3, as DNA: TGCAGTGCTAGATTTAGAAACGAGCAGTACTTC. The chain has TRBV20-1 and TRBJ2-7; D call uncertain. The V gene lost 2 bases and the J gene lost 5 bases, with 7 bases spanning the gap. The CDR3 extends over 11 amino acids. Germline values: CDR1 DFQATT, CDR2 SNEGSKA (reference sequence).

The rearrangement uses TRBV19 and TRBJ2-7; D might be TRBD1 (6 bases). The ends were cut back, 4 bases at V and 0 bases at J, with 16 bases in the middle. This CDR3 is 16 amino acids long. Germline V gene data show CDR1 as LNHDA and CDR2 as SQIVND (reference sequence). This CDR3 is CASSTPRGFSSYEQYF. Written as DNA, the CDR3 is TGTGCCAGTAGTACCCCAAGGGGGTTTAGCTCCTACGAGCAGTACTTC.

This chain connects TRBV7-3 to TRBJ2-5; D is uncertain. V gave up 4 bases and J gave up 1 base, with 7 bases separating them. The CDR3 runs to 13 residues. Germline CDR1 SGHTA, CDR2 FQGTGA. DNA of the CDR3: TGTGCCAGCAGCTCATCACTCCAAGAGACCCAGTACTTC. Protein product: CASSSSLQETQYF.

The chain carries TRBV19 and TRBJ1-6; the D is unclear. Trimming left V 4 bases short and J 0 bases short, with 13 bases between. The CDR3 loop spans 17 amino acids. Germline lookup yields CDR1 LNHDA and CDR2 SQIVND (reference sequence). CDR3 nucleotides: TGTGCCAGTAGTAACGACGTTAGGAGCTCCTATAATTCACCCCTCCACTTT. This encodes CASSNDVRSSYNSPLHF.

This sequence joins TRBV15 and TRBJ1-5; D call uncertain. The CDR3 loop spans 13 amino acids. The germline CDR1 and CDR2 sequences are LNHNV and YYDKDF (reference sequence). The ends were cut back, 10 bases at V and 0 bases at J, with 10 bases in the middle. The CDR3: CASREYSNQPQHF. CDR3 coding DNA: TGTGCCAGCCGGGAGTATAGCAATCAGCCCCAGCATTTT.

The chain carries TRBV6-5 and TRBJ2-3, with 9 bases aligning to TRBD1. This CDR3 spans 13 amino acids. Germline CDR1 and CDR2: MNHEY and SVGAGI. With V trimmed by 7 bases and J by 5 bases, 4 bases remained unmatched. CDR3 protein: CASTLDRGDTQYF. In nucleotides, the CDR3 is TGTGCCAGCACCTTGGACAGGGGAGATACGCAGTATTTT.

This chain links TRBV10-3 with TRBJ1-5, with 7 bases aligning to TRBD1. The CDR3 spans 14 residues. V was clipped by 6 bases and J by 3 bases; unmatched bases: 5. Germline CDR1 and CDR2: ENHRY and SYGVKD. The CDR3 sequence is CAISKDRDNQPQHF. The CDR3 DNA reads TGTGCCATCAGCAAAGACAGGGACAATCAGCCCCAGCATTTT.

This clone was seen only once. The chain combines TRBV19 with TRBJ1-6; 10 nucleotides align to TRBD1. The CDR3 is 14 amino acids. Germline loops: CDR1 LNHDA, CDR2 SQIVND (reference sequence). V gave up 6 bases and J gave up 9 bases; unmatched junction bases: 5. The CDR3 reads CASSRDRGFSPLHF. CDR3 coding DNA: TGTGCCAGTAGCCGGGACAGGGGTTTTTCACCCCTCCACTTT.

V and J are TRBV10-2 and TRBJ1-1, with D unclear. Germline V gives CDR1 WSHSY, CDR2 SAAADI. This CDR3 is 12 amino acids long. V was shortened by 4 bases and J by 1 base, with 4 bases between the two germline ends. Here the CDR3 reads CASSARNTEAFF. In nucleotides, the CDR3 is TGCGCCAGCAGTGCTCGGAACACTGAAGCTTTCTTT.

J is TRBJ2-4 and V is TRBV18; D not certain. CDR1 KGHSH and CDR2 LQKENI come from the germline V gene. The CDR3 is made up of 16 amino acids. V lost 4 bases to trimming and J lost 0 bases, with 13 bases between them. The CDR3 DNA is TGTGCCAGCTCACGCCAGGTACTTTTAGCCAAAAACATTCAGTACTTC. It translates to CASSRQVLLAKNIQYF.

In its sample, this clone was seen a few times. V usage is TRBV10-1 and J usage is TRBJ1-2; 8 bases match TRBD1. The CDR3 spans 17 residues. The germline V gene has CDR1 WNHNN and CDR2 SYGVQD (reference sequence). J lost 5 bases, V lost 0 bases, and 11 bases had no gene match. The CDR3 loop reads CASSESGQGRFRYGYTF. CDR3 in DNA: TGCGCCAGCAGTGAGTCAGGACAGGGAAGGTTTAGGTATGGCTACACCTTC.

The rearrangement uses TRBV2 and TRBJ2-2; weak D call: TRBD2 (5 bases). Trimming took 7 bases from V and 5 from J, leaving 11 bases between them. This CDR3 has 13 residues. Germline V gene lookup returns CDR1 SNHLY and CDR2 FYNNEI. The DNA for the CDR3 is TGTGCCAGCAACGGGGATTTGACCGGGGAGCTGTTTTTT. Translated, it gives CASNGDLTGELFF. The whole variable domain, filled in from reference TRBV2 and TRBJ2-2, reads EPEVTQTPSHQVTQMGQEVILRCVPISNHLYFYWYRQILGQKVEFLVSFYNNEISEKSEIFDDQFSVERPDGSNFTLKIRSTKLEDSAMYFCASNGDLTGELFFGEGSRLTVL.